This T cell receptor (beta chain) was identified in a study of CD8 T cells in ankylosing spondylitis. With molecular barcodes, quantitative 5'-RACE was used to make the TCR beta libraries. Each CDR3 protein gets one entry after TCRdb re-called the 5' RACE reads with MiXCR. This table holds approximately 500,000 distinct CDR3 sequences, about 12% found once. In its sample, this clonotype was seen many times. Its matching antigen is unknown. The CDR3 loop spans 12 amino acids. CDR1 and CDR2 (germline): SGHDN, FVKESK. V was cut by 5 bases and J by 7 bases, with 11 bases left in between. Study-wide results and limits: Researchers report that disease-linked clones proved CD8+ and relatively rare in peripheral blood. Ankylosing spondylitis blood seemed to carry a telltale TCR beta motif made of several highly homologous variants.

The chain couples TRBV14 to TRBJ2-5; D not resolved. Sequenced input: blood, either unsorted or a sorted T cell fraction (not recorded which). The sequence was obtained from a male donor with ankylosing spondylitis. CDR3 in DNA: TGTGCCAGCAGCGCAAGCCTAAGGACCCAGTACTTC. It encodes CASSASLRTQYF.